This TCR beta chain was captured by sequencing in a study of T cell responses to AZD1222 COVID-19 vaccine. Assay used: immunoSEQ multiplex PCR; TCRdb lists only in-frame clones, some missing. The data show 150,000 to 200,000 clones, 85% to 90% seen once. Per germline, CDR1 GTSNPN and CDR2 SVGIG (reference sequence). Trimming took 0 bases from V and 1 from J, leaving 13 bases between them. The CDR3 consists of 15 residues. The chain couples TRBV30 to TRBJ2-7; possibly TRBD1 for D (6 bases). The clonotype was recovered from an adult in good health. Material: peripheral blood, obtained on day 0 of AZD1222 vaccination. The CDR3 DNA reads as TGTGCCTGGAGTGTCGGGTCACAGGGTTCCTACGAGCAGTACTTC. It specifies CAWSVGSQGSYEQYF.